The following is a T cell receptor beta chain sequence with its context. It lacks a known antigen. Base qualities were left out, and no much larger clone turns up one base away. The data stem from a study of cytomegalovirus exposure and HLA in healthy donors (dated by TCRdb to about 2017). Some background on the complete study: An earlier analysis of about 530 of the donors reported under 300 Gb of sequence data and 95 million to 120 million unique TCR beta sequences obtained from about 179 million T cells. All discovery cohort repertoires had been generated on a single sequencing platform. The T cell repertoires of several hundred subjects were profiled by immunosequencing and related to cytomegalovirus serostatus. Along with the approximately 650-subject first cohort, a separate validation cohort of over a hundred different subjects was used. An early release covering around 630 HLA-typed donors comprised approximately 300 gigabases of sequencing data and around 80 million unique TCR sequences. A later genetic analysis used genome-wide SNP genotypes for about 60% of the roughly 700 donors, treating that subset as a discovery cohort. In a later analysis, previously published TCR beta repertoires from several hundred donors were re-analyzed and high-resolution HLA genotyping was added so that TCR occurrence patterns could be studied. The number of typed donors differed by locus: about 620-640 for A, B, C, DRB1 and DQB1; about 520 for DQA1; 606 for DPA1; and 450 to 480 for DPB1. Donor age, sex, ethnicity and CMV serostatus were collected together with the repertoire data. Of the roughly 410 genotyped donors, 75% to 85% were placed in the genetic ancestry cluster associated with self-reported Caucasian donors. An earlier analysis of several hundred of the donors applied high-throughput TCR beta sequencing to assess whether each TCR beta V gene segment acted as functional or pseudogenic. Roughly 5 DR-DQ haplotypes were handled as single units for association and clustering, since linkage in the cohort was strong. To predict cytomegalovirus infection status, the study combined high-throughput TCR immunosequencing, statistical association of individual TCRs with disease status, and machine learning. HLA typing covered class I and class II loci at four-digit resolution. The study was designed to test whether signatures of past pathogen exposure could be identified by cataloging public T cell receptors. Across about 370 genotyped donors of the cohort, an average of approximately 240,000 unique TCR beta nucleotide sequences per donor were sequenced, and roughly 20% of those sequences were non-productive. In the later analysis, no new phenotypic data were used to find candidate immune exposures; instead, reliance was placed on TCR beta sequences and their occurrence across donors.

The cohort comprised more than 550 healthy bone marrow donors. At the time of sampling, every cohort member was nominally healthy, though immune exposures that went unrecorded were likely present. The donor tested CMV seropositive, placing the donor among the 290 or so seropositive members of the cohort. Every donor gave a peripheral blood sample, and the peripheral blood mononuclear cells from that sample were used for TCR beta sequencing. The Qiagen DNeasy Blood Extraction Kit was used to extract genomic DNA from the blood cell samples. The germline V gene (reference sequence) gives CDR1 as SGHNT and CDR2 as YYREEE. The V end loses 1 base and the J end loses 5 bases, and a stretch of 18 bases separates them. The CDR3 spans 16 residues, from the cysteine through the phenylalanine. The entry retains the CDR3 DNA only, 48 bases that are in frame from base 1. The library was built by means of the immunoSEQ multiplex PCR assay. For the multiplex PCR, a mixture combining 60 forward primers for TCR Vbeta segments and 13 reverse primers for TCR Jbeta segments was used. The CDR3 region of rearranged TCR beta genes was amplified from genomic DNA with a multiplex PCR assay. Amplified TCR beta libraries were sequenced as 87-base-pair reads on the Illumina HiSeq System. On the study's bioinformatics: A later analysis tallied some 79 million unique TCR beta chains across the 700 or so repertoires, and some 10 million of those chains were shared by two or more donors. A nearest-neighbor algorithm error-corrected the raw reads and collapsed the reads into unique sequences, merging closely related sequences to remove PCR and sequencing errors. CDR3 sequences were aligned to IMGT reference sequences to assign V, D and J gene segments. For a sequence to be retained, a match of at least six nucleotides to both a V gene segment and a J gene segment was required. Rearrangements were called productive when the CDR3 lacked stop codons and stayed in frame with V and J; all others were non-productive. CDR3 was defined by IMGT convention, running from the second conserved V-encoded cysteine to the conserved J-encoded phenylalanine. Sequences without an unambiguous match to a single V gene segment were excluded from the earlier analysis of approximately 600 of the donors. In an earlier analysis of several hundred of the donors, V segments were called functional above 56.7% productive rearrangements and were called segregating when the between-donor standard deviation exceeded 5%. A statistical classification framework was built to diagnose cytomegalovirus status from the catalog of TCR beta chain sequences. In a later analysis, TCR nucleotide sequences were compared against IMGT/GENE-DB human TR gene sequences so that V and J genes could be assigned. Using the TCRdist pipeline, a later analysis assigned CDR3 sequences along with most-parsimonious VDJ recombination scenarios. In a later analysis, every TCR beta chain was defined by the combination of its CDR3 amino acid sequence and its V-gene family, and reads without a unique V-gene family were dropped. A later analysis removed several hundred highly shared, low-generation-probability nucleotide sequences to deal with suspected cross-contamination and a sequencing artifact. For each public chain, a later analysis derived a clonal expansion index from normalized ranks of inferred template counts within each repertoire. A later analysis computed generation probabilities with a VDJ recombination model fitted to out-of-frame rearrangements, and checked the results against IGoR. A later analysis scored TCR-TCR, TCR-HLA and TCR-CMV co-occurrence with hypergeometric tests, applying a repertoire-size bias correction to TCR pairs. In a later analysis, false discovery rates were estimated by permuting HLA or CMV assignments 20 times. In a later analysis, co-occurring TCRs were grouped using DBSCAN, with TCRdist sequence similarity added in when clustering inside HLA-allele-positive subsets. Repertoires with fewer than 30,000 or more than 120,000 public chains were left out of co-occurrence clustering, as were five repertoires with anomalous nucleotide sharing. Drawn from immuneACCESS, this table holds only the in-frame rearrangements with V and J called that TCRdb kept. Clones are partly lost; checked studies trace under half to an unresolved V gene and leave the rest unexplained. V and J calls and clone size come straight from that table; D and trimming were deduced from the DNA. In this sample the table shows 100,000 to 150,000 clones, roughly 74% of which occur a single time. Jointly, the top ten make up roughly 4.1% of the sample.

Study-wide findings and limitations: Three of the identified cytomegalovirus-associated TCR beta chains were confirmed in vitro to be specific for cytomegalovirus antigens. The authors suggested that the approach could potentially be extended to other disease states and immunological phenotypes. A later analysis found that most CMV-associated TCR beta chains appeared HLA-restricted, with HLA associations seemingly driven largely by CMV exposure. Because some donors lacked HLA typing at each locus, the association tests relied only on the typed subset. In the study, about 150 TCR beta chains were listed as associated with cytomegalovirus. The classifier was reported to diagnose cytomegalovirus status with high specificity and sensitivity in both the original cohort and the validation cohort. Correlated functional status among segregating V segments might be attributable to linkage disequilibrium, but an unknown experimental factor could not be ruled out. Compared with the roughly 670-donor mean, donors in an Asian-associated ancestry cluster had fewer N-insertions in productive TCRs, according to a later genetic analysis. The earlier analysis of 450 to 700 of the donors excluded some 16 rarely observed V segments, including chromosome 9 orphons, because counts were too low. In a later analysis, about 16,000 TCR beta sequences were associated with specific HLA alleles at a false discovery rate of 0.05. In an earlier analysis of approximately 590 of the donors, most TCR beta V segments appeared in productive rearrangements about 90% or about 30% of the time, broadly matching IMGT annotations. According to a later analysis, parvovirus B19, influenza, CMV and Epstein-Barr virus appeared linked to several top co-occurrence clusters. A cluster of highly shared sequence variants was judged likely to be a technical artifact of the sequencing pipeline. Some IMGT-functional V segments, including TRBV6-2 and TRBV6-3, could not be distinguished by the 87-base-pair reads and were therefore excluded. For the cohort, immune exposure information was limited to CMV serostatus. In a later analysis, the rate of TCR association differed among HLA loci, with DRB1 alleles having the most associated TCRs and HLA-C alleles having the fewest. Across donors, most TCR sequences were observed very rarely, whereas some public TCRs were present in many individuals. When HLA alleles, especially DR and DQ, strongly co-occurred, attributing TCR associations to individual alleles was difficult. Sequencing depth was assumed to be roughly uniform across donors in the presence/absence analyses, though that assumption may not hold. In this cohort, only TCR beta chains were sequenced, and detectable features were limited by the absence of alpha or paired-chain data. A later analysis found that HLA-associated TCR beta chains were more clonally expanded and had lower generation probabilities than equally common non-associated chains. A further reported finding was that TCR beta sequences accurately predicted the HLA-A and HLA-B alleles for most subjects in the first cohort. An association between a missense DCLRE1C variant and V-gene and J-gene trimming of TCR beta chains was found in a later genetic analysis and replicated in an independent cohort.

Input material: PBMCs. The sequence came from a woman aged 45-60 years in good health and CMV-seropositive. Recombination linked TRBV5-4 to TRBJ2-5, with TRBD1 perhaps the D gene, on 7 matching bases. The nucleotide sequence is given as TGTGCCAGCAGCTTGAATATATTGCCAGGGGGGGAGACCCAGTACTTC. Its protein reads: CASSLNILPGGETQYF.